The next 20 T cell receptor beta chains were all read from a single sample in a study of cytomegalovirus exposure and HLA in healthy donors. The PCR made use of 60 Vbeta and 13 Jbeta primers. TCRdb keeps only in-frame clones here, not all; method: immunoSEQ multiplex PCR. The top ten clones hold 6.3% of a sample with approximately 190,000 clones, 65% to 90% of them seen once. Material: PBMCs. The receptors come from a man aged 35-49 years in good health and CMV-seropositive.

This rearrangement joins TRBV29-1 to TRBJ2-7; 10 bases align to TRBD2. The CDR3 is 15 residues long. Trimming at V came to 5 bases and at J to 5 bases, leaving 12 bases not matched to a gene. Per the germline V gene, CDR1 is SQVTM and CDR2 is ANQGSEA. CDR3 residues: CSVQRAGGPRDEQYF. CDR3 sequence (DNA): TGCAGCGTTCAGAGAGCGGGGGGGCCTAGGGACGAGCAGTACTTC.

This clone was found once. The sample carries other DNA sequences with the same CDR3. V is TRBV7-9 and J is TRBJ2-1; tentative D call: TRBD1 (5 bases). V was cut by 1 base and J by 4 bases, with 5 bases left in between. The CDR3 is made up of 13 amino acids. Germline V gives CDR1 SEHNR, CDR2 FQNEAQ (reference sequence). The CDR3 DNA reads TGTGCCAGCAGCTTAGGACAGTACAATGAGCAGTTCTTC. Translated, it gives CASSLGQYNEQFF.

The genes are TRBV29-1 and TRBJ1-2, with D perhaps matching TRBD1 (6 bases). V was cut by 5 bases and J by 1 base, with 14 bases left in between. The CDR3 runs to 14 residues. The germline gives CDR1 SQVTM, CDR2 ANQGSEA. CDR3 in amino acids: CSVRGGNLNYGYTF. For the CDR3, the DNA is TGCAGCGTTCGAGGGGGAAACCTTAACTATGGCTACACCTTC.

This chain joins TRBV6-1 and TRBJ1-4; D gene ambiguous. Deletions cut 3 bases from V and 8 bases from J, with 13 bases between. The CDR3 has 14 amino acids. CDR1 is MNHNS and CDR2 is SASEGT in the germline V gene. The CDR3, as DNA: TGTGCCAGCAGTGATTGGGTCTCGGGAGAAAAACTGTTTTTT. It translates to CASSDWVSGEKLFF.

The chain uses TRBV6-5 and TRBJ2-5; 7 positions agree with TRBD2. Germline CDR1 reads MNHEY; CDR2 reads SVGAGI. With 4 bases clipped from V and 0 bases from J, the junction kept 2 bases outside the gene matches. The CDR3 contains 14 residues. The CDR3 sequence: CASSFGGNQETQYF. The CDR3 DNA sequence: TGTGCCAGCAGTTTCGGGGGGAACCAAGAGACCCAGTACTTC.

This clone has a handful of counts. This chain uses TRBV14 with TRBJ2-2; tentatively, D is TRBD1 (5 bases). Looked up from germline, CDR1 is SGHDN and CDR2 is FVKESK. The CDR3 length is 16 residues. V lost 2 bases and J lost 0, with 10 bases in between. For the CDR3, the DNA is TGTGCCAGCAGCCAACGGGCAGGGCCGAACACCGGGGAGCTGTTTTTT. Translating gives CASSQRAGPNTGELFF.

The chain links TRBV7-8 to TRBJ2-5, with 7 bases matching TRBD1. The CDR3 is made up of 14 amino acids. The junction had 3 bases not matched to a gene; V was cut back by 1 base and J by 4 bases. Germline V gives CDR1 SGHVS, CDR2 FQNEAQ. DNA for the CDR3: TGTGCCAGCAGCTTAGGGGCAGGGGGAGAGACCCAGTACTTC. The encoded protein is CASSLGAGGETQYF.

The rearrangement links TRBV2 to TRBJ2-7, with a possible D match to TRBD2 (5 bases). The CDR3 length is 13 residues. Germline CDR1 SNHLY, CDR2 FYNNEI. Between the trimmed V and J ends, which lost 7 bases and 2 bases, there was a span of 12 bases. The DNA for the CDR3 is TGTGCCAGCATGCGGACTGATACCTACGAGCAGTACTTC. This translates into CASMRTDTYEQYF. The full variable domain, rest sourced from reference TRBV2 and TRBJ2-7, is EPEVTQTPSHQVTQMGQEVILRCVPISNHLYFYWYRQILGQKVEFLVSFYNNEISEKSEIFDDQFSVERPDGSNFTLKIRSTKLEDSAMYFCASMRTDTYEQYFGPGTRLTVT.

The chain couples TRBV19 to TRBJ1-2; D might be TRBD1 (5 bases). Trimming stripped 3 bases from V and 4 bases from J, with 12 bases between. This CDR3 is built from 14 residues. The germline V gene encodes CDR1 LNHDA and CDR2 SQIVND (reference sequence). The CDR3 loop reads CASSIPETAYGYTF. In DNA form, the CDR3 reads TGTGCCAGTAGTATTCCAGAGACAGCCTATGGCTACACCTTC. The full variable domain, with the rest looked up from reference TRBV19 and TRBJ1-2, is DGGITQSPKYLFRKEGQNVTLSCEQNLNHDAMYWYRQDPGQGLRLIYYSQIVNDFQKGDIAEGYSVSREKKESFPLTVTSAQKNPTAFYLCASSIPETAYGYTFGSGTRLTVV.

The V and J genes are TRBV7-8 and TRBJ2-7; D is possibly TRBD1 (6 bases). Per germline, CDR1 SGHVS and CDR2 FQNEAQ. The CDR3 runs 14 residues. V lost 2 bases to trimming and J lost 1 base, with 9 bases between them. DNA for the CDR3: TGTGCCAGCAGCTTAACAGGGAGTTCCTACGAGCAGTACTTC. Translated, it gives CASSLTGSSYEQYF.

This chain joins TRBV2 and TRBJ2-7; D might be TRBD1 (6 bases). V lost 7 bases and J lost 2, with 9 bases in between. CDR1 and CDR2 (germline): SNHLY, FYNNEI. The CDR3 is 12 amino acids. The CDR3: CASTGDAYEQYF. Written as DNA, the CDR3 is TGTGCCAGCACAGGGGACGCCTACGAGCAGTACTTC.

This rearrangement joins TRBV5-6 to TRBJ2-1, with 9 bases lining up with TRBD2. In germline, CDR1 is SGHDT, CDR2 YYEEEE. The trim removed 4 bases at V and 5 bases at J, leaving 10 bases unmatched. The CDR3 runs 16 residues. CDR3 sequence reads: CASSPMMRGGHNEQFF. In DNA, the CDR3 is TGTGCCAGCAGCCCCATGATGCGGGGGGGGCACAATGAGCAGTTCTTC.

This chain uses TRBV19 with TRBJ1-2, with 7 bases aligning to TRBD1. V lost 7 bases, J lost 2 bases, and 13 bases stayed unmatched. This CDR3 has 16 residues. Germline assignment: CDR1 LNHDA and CDR2 SQIVND (reference sequence). The CDR3 DNA is TGTGCCAGTACTTGGGCCGGGACAGAGAAAAACTATGGCTACACCTTC. Amino acids: CASTWAGTEKNYGYTF. Full variable domain (rest looked up from reference TRBV19 and TRBJ1-2): DGGITQSPKYLFRKEGQNVTLSCEQNLNHDAMYWYRQDPGQGLRLIYYSQIVNDFQKGDIAEGYSVSREKKESFPLTVTSAQKNPTAFYLCASTWAGTEKNYGYTFGSGTRLTVV.

This clone showed up just a few times. This sequence joins TRBV5-5 and TRBJ1-5; D remains unclear. With 4 bases removed from V and 5 bases from J, the gap between germline ends came to 19 bases. CDR3 length equals 16 residues. CDR1 SGHKS and CDR2 YYEKEE come from the germline V gene (reference sequence). The CDR3 here is CASSTFQAVWDQPQHF. The CDR3 coding sequence is TGTGCCAGCAGCACCTTTCAGGCAGTTTGGGATCAGCCCCAGCATTTT.

The chain employs TRBV6-5 and TRBJ2-1, with 9 bases lining up with TRBD1. V trimming: 6 bases; J trimming: 9 bases; junction bases outside the gene matches: 9. From germline, CDR1 is MNHEY and CDR2 SVGAGI. The CDR3 is 14 amino acids. The CDR3: CASSMPGQGAEQFF. The CDR3 bases are TGTGCCAGCAGCATGCCGGGACAGGGAGCTGAGCAGTTCTTC.

The chain recombines TRBV9 with TRBJ1-1, with D perhaps matching TRBD1 (5 bases). Germline lookup yields CDR1 SGDLS and CDR2 YYNGEE. This CDR3 spans 14 amino acids. With 3 bases removed from V and 1 base from J, the gap between germline ends came to 10 bases. Written as DNA, the CDR3 is TGTGCCAGCAGCGGGGGGGTCGGGAACACTGAAGCTTTCTTT. It codes for CASSGGVGNTEAFF.

This clone was seen a few times. The chain combines TRBV28 with TRBJ1-4; unclear D gene. Germline V lookup: CDR1 MDHEN, CDR2 SYDVKM. Trimming shortened V by 2 bases and J by 4 bases, and 5 bases separated the two germline ends. This CDR3 spans 13 amino acids. CDR3 nucleotides: TGTGCCAGCAGTTTAGGGCATAATGAAAAACTGTTTTTT. This codes for CASSLGHNEKLFF.

J is TRBJ1-2 and V is TRBV6-6; 9 bases are a match to TRBD1. CDR3 length equals 13 residues. Germline V gene data show CDR1 as MNHNY and CDR2 as SVGAGI (reference sequence). V lost 9 bases, J lost 8 bases, and 10 bases stayed unmatched. CDR3 in amino acids: CASKPGQGFGYTF. In nucleotides, the CDR3 is TGTGCCAGTAAACCGGGACAGGGATTCGGCTACACCTTC.

The table lists this clone with a count of one. The same CDR3 also results from other DNA sequences found in this sample. The J gene is TRBJ2-1, the V gene TRBV13, with 8 bases matching TRBD2. The CDR3 sequence is 16 residues long. Germline assignment: CDR1 PRHDT and CDR2 FYEKMQ (reference sequence). After removal of 8 bases from V and 5 bases from J, the junction contained 14 bases not matched to a gene. CDR3 loop: CASWGRNGGADNEQFF. As DNA, the CDR3 is TGTGCCAGCTGGGGTAGAAACGGGGGGGCGGACAATGAGCAGTTCTTC.

This clone was seen more than once but under ten times. The chain carries TRBV18 and TRBJ2-1; TRBD2 aligns across 7 bases. This CDR3 contains 17 residues. Trimming took 3 bases from V and 0 from J; bases not matched to a gene: 8. Germline loops: CDR1 KGHSH, CDR2 LQKENI. The CDR3 reads CASSPLAVGSSYNEQFF. The DNA of the CDR3 is TGTGCCAGCTCACCTCTAGCGGTCGGGAGCTCCTACAATGAGCAGTTCTTC.